These 8 T cell receptor beta chains came from one sample sequenced in a study of Ad26.COV2.S vaccination and SARS-CoV-2 variants. Treatment here: roughly 20 received Ad26.COV2.S at low or high dose, single or two shots; about 5 received placebo; per-sample allocation not given. Collection of the samples took place on day 63 after the first injection of vaccine or placebo. The assay was immunoSEQ multiplex PCR, and TCRdb's table has in-frame clones only and misses some. The table lists about 280,000 clones, about 89% of them singletons. The sequences come from peripheral blood, collected in a trial of Ad26.COV2.S vaccine versus placebo. The receptors shown here come from a person between 18 and 65 years old who received the Ad26.COV2.S COVID-19 vaccine or a placebo.

This clone was picked up one time. The chain is built from TRBV2 and TRBJ2-1, with D perhaps TRBD2 (5 bases). CDR3 size: 13 residues. CDR1 is SNHLY and CDR2 is FYNNEI in the germline V gene. V lost 6 bases, J lost 12 bases, and 18 bases lay in between. The CDR3 bases are TGTGCCAGCAGGGAAAGAATACTAGTTTTGCAGTTCTTC. This codes for CASRERILVLQFF.

V and J are TRBV19 and TRBJ1-5; D is undetermined. Germline assignment: CDR1 LNHDA and CDR2 SQIVND (reference sequence). This CDR3 is 14 amino acids long. With 11 bases removed from V and 1 base from J, the gap between germline ends came to 15 bases. The CDR3 bases are TGTGCCGCGAAGGACGGATCCAGCAATCAGCCCCAGCATTTT. Amino acid sequence: CAAKDGSSNQPQHF.

V and J are TRBV6-6 and TRBJ2-5; D tentatively reads TRBD1 or TRBD2 (5 bases each). With 5 bases removed from V and 9 bases from J, the gap between germline ends came to 13 bases. The germline V gene has CDR1 MNHNY and CDR2 SVGAGI (reference sequence). This CDR3 is 12 amino acids long. In DNA, the CDR3 is TGTGCCAGCAGTCCCGGGGCCAGAGCCCAGTACTTC. This encodes CASSPGARAQYF.

The rearrangement uses TRBV7-2 and TRBJ2-5; perhaps TRBD1 as D (6 bases). The length of the CDR3 is 16 residues. The V end lost 5 bases, the J end lost 2 bases, and 18 bases lay between the germline ends. The germline gives CDR1 SGHTA, CDR2 FQGNSA. The CDR3 sequence: CASSPQSTGLQETQYF. In DNA, the CDR3 is TGTGCCAGCAGCCCACAGAGTACAGGGCTACAAGAGACCCAGTACTTC.

The gene calls are TRBV30 and TRBJ2-2, with D uncertain. V lost 1 base, J lost 5 bases, and 5 bases lay in between. The germline V gene has CDR1 GTSNPN and CDR2 SVGIG (reference sequence). The CDR3 spans 12 residues. The CDR3 coding sequence is TGTGCCTGGAGTGAAGGGACCGGGGAGCTGTTTTTT. It codes for CAWSEGTGELFF.

The CDR3 loop reads CASSPSTGTGPNYGYTF. The CDR3, as DNA: TGTGCCAGCAGCCCGAGCACCGGGACAGGGCCTAACTATGGCTACACCTTC. The chain links TRBV21-1 to TRBJ1-2; the table's D call of TRBD1 was not tested on the DNA. TRBV21-1 is recorded as a pseudogene. CDR3 length: 17 amino acids.

This clone was counted a few times. The V call is TRBV19, the J call TRBJ1-5; 11 positions match TRBD1. CDR3 length: 18 residues. V lost 5 bases and J lost 3; bases outside the gene matches: 12. CDR1 LNHDA and CDR2 SQIVND come from the germline V gene (reference sequence). The CDR3 region is CASSLKSGTGGDNQPQHF. CDR3 coding DNA: TGTGCCAGTAGTCTGAAATCCGGGACAGGGGGAGACAATCAGCCCCAGCATTTT.

The count of this clone is one. The rearrangement uses TRBV9 and TRBJ1-1, with 7 bases lining up with TRBD1. V dropped 4 bases and J dropped 5; count of bases not matched to a gene: 8. Germline V gene sequence: CDR1 SGDLS, CDR2 YYNGEE. The CDR3 contains 14 residues. The CDR3 reads CASSSQQGSTEAFF. The CDR3 DNA sequence: TGTGCCAGCAGCTCTCAACAGGGGAGTACTGAAGCTTTCTTT.